This T cell receptor (beta chain) was sequenced for a study of cytomegalovirus exposure and HLA in healthy donors. This clone was found a few times. The CDR3 spans 15 residues. After removal of 0 bases from V and 6 bases from J, the junction contained 8 bases not matched to a gene. Germline V lookup: CDR1 SGDLS, CDR2 YYNGEE. 60 Vbeta and 13 Jbeta primers were used in PCR. The assay was immunoSEQ multiplex PCR, and TCRdb's table has in-frame clones only and misses some. The sample lists about 120,000 clones, roughly 65% occurring once. The sequenced sample consisted of PBMCs. This clonotype was obtained from a man aged 35 to 55 in good health and CMV-seropositive. The chain is built from TRBV9 and TRBJ2-7; 8 bases map to TRBD2. CDR3 nucleotides: TGTGCCAGCAGCGTAGGTCCGGGAGGGGATAGCGAGCAGTACTTC. Translation gives CASSVGPGGDSEQYF.